One T cell receptor beta chain is described in this entry. This table comes from immunoSEQ multiplex PCR, and its TCRdb copy is limited to in-frame clones, with some not included. Seen here are 90,000 to 120,000 clones, about 90% observed once, and the top ten hold roughly 0.82%. This sample is part of a study of T cell changes during pregnancy in multiple sclerosis. The V and J ends lost 3 bases and 4 bases, in that order; junction bases with no gene match: 4. The CDR3 sequence is 13 residues long. CDR1 is SGHDT and CDR2 is YYEEEE in the germline V gene. The sequences come from peripheral blood, collected in the third trimester of pregnancy. The V and J genes are TRBV5-6 and TRBJ2-7, with 7 positions matching TRBD1. The sequence came from a female donor in good health, enrolled as a control in a pregnancy study. The CDR3 is CASSSTGRYEQYF. CDR3 coding DNA: TGTGCCAGCAGCTCGACAGGGCGGTACGAGCAGTACTTC.